The present T cell receptor beta chain was sequenced within a study of T cell changes during pregnancy in multiple sclerosis. Clones were sequenced by immunoSEQ multiplex PCR, and TCRdb holds only the in-frame ones, with some missing. Of 65,000 to 95,000 clones listed, under 95% are singletons. This CDR3 has 15 residues. After removal of 3 bases from V and 0 bases from J, the junction contained 5 bases not matched to a gene. The germline V gene encodes CDR1 SGHNT and CDR2 YYREEE (reference sequence). Material: peripheral blood, obtained after pregnancy. The source is a female donor in good health, enrolled as a control in a pregnancy study. The chain recombines TRBV5-4 with TRBJ2-5; 7 nucleotides line up with TRBD2. The CDR3 DNA follows: TGTGCCAGCAGCTCAGACAGCGGGAACCAAGAGACCCAGTACTTC. Translated: CASSSDSGNQETQYF.